This T cell receptor (beta chain) was recorded in a study of blood T cell repertoires in COVID-19. Study overall: The United States, Italy and Spain were the sources of the acute and convalescent COVID-19 samples. T cells, B-cell-depleted T cells, or PBMCs supplied cDNA or gDNA.

How the authors handled the data: Reference gene primers were amplified, and this amplification served to estimate nucleated cell counts. Using immunoSEQ multiplex PCR, the repertoire was profiled, and TCRdb retains in-frame clones only, with some absent. V and J calls and clone size follow that table, whereas D and trimming were derived from the DNA. The table has around 250,000 clones, roughly 88% seen once. The CDR3 totals 14 residues. Losses at the gene ends were 0 bases for V and 6 bases for J; bases not matched to a gene: 4. CDR1 and CDR2 from the germline V gene are MNHNS and SASEGT. This clone has only one observation.

Sequencing used peripheral blood. The sequence derives from a human donor in a cohort sampled during active COVID-19. V usage is TRBV6-1 and J usage is TRBJ2-7; 8 bases map to TRBD2. The CDR3 coding sequence is TGTGCCAGCAGTGAAGCTATTAGCGGGATCGAGCAGTACTTC. Its translation: CASSEAISGIEQYF.